The rows below give T cell receptor beta chains drawn from one sample of a study of blood T cell repertoires in COVID-19. Assay: immunoSEQ multiplex PCR; the TCRdb copy retains only in-frame clones and omits some. The table has over 250,000 clones, approximately 88% seen once. The sample was peripheral blood. The receptors here all came from a man aged 45 to 65 with acute or convalescent COVID-19. CDR3s include the opening cysteine and the closing phenylalanine or tryptophan. D genes are given only for firm matches. Clone size appears in some rows only: once, few, many, or a class for an expanded clone.

>TRBV2|TRBJ2-1|TRBD2|-
CASSTGTSGGAGQFF
>TRBV3-1/TRBV3-2|TRBJ2-5|-|-
CASSHGGPETQYF
>TRBV19|TRBJ2-7|-|-
CASSPRVSSYEQYF
>TRBV18|TRBJ2-1|-|-
CASSPGTRSNEQFF
>TRBV5-4|TRBJ2-2|-|-
CASSREGVGELFF
>TRBV7-5|TRBJ1-1|-|few
CARSEQDRGRDTEAFF
>TRBV3-1/TRBV3-2|TRBJ1-4|-|-
CASSQGGRSNEKLFF
>TRBV5-1|TRBJ2-5|TRBD2|few
CASSLAGRGGDETQYF
>TRBV6-4|TRBJ1-1|TRBD1|-
CARNRDRGRTEAFF
>TRBV6-1|TRBJ1-2|-|-
CASSERGQNDGYTF
>TRBV7-2|TRBJ1-2|TRBD1|-
CASSAGTGYGYTF
>TRBV2|TRBJ1-3|-|-
CASKGGESGNTIYF
>TRBV4-2|TRBJ1-3|-|-
CASSQELNGWGNTIYF
>TRBV6-5|TRBJ2-5|-|once
CASSQTGLETQYF
>TRBV5-1|TRBJ2-3|TRBD2|-
CASSFSGTSGGMTDTQYF
>TRBV7-3|TRBJ2-2|TRBD1|-
CASSSGQASTGELFF
>TRBV11-2|TRBJ1-3|-|-
CASSLEGQGGNTIYF
>TRBV3-1/TRBV3-2|TRBJ2-7|TRBD1|once
CASSQDLVGSGTGGYEQYF
>TRBV7-9|TRBJ1-2|TRBD1|-
CASSSSTGANYGYTF
>TRBV2|TRBJ1-6|-|-
CASTYGGRHNSPLHF
>TRBV5-6|TRBJ2-5|-|-
CASSLPFRDPREQETQYF
>TRBV27|TRBJ1-2|TRBD1|-
CASSPRGVYGYTF
>TRBV11-2|TRBJ2-2|TRBD1|-
CASSPDRGTGELFF
>TRBV19|TRBJ2-2|TRBD1|-
CASSGTGGTGELFF